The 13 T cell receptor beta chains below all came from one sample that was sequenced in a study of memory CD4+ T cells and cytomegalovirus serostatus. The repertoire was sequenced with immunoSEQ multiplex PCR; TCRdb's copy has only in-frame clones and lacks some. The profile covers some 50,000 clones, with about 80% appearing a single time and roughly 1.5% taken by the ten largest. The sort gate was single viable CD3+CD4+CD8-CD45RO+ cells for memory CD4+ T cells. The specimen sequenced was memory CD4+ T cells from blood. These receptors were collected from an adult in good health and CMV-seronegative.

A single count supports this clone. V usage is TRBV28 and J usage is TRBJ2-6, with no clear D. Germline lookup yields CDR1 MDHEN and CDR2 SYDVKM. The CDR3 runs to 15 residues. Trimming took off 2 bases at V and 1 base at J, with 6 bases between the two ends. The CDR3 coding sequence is TGTGCCAGCAGTTTACAGTTATCTGGGGCCAACGTCCTGACTTTC. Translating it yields CASSLQLSGANVLTF.

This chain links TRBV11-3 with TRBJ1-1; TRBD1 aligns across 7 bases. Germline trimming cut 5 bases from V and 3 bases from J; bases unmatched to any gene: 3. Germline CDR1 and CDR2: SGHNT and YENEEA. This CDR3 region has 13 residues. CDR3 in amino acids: CASSRDRDTEAFF. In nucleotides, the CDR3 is TGTGCCAGCAGCCGCGACAGGGACACTGAAGCTTTCTTT.

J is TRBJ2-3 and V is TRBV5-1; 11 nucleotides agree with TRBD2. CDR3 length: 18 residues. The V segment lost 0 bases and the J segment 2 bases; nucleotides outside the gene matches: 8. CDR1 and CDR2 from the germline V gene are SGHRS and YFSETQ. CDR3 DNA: TGCGCCAGCAGCTTGGAGGATAGTAGCGGGGGGGTCACAGATACGCAGTATTTT. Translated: CASSLEDSSGGVTDTQYF.

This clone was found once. This CDR3 reads CASKGPTDTQYF. As DNA, the CDR3 is TGTGCCAGCAAGGGGCCCACAGATACGCAGTATTTT. The chain is built from TRBV28 and TRBJ2-3, with D possibly being TRBD1 (5 bases). The CDR3 length is 12 residues. The germline V gene has CDR1 MDHEN and CDR2 SYDVKM. V lost 7 bases and J 2 bases, leaving 7 bases between the germline ends.

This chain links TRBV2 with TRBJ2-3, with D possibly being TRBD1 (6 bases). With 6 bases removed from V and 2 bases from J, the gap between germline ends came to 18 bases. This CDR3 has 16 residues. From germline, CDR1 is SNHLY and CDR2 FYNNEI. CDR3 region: CASSPGQTLITDTQYF. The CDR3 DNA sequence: TGTGCCAGCAGCCCGGGACAAACCCTTATCACAGATACGCAGTATTTT.

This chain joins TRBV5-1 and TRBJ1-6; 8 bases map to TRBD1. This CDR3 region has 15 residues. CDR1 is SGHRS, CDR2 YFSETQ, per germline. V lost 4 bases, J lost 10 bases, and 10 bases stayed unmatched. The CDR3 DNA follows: TGCGCCAGCAGCCGTGAACAGGGGGTGTACTCACCCCTCCACTTT. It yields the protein CASSREQGVYSPLHF. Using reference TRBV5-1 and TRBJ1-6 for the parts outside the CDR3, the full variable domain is KAGVTQTPRYLIKTRGQQVTLSCSPISGHRSVSWYQQTPGQGLQFLFEYFSETQRNKGNFPGRFSGRQFSNSRSEMNVSTLELGDSALYLCASSREQGVYSPLHFGNGTRLTVT.

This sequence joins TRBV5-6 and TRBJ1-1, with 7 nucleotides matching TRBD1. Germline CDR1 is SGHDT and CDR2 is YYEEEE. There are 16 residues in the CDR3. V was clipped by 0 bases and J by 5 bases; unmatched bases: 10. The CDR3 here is CASSLALGGEGTEAFF. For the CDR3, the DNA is TGTGCCAGCAGCTTGGCTTTAGGGGGCGAGGGGACTGAAGCTTTCTTT.

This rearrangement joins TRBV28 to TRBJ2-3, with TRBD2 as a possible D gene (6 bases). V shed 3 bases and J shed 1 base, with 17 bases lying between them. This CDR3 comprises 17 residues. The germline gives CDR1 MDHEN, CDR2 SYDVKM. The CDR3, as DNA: TGTGCCAGCAGTTTGTCGGGAGTGGGGCGGGGCACAGATACGCAGTATTTT. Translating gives CASSLSGVGRGTDTQYF. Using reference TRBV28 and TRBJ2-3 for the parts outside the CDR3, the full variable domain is DVKVTQSSRYLVKRTGEKVFLECVQDMDHENMFWYRQDPGLGLRLIYFSYDVKMKEKGDIPEGYSVSREKKERFSLILESASTNQTSMYLCASSLSGVGRGTDTQYFGPGTRLTVL.

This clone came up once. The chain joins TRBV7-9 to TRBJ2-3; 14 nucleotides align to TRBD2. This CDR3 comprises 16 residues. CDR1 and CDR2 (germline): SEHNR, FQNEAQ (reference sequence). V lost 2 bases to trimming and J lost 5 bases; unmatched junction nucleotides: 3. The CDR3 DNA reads TGTGCCAGCAGCTTACCGGGACTAGCGGGAGTAGATACGCAGTATTTT. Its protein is CASSLPGLAGVDTQYF.

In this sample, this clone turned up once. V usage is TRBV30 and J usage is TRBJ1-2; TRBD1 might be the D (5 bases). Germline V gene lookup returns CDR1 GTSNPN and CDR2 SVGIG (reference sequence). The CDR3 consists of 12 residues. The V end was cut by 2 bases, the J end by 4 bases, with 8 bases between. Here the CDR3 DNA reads TGTGCCTGGAGTCACAGGACCTATGGCTACACCTTC. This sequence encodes CAWSHRTYGYTF.

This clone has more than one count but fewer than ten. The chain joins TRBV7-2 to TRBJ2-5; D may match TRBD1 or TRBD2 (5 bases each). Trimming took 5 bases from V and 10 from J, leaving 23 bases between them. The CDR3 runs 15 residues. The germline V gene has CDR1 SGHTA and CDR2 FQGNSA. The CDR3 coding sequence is TGTGCCAGCAGCCCCGGGACGGCGGGTATTGGGGACCAGTACTTC. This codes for CASSPGTAGIGDQYF.

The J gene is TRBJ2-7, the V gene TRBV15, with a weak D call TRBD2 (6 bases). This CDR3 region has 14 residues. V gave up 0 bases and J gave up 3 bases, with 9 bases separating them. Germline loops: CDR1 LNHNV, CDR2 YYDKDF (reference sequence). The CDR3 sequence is CATSRDIADYEQYF. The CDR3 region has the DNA TGTGCCACCAGCAGAGACATAGCGGACTACGAGCAGTACTTC.

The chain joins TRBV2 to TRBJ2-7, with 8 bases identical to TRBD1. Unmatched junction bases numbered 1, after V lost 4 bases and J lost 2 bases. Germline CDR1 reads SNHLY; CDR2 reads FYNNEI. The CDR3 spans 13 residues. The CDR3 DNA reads TGTGCCAGCAGTGCACAGGGGGCCTACGAGCAGTACTTC. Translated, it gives CASSAQGAYEQYF. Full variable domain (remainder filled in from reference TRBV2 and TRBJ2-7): EPEVTQTPSHQVTQMGQEVILRCVPISNHLYFYWYRQILGQKVEFLVSFYNNEISEKSEIFDDQFSVERPDGSNFTLKIRSTKLEDSAMYFCASSAQGAYEQYFGPGTRLTVT.